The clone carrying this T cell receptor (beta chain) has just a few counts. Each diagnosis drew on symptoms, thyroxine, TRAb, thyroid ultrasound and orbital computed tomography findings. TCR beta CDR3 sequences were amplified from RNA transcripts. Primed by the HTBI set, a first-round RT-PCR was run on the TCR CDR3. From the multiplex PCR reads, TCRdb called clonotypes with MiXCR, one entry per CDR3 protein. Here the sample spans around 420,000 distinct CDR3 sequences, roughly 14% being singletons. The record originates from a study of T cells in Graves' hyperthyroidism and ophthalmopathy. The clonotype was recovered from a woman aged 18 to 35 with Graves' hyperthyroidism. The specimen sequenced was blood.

The CDR3 region is CSATTGLGSAFF. CDR3 DNA: TGCAGTGCTACAACAGGGTTGGGTTCGGCTTTCTTT. V gene TRBV20-1 combines with J gene TRBJ1-1, with D possibly TRBD1 on 6 matching bases. The V end lost 4 bases, the J end lost 11 bases, and 17 bases lay between the germline ends. The CDR3 is made up of 12 amino acids. From germline, CDR1 is DFQATT and CDR2 SNEGSKA (reference sequence).